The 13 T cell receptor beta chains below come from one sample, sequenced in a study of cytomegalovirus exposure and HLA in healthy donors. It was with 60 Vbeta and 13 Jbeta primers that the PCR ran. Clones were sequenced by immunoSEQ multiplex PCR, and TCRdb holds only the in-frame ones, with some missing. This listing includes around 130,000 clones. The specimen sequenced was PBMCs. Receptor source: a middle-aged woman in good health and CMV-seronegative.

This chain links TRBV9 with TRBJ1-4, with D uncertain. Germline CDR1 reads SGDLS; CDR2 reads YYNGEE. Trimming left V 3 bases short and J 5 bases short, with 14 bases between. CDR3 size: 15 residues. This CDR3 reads CASSGSGKGNEKLFF. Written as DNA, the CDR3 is TGTGCCAGCAGCGGGTCGGGGAAAGGGAATGAAAAACTGTTTTTT.

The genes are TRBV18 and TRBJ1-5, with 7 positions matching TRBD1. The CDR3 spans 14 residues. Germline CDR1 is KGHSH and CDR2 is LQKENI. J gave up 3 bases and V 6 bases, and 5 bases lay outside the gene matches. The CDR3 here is CASSGTAFNQPQHF. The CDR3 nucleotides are TGTGCCAGCTCCGGGACAGCGTTCAATCAGCCCCAGCATTTT.

CDR3 in DNA: TGTGCCAGCCGGCAAAATCGAGGGACAGGGGGCGATGGCTACACCTTC. This gives the protein CASRQNRGTGGDGYTF. The chain employs TRBV7-9 and TRBJ1-2; 12 bases are a match to TRBD1. Germline values: CDR1 SEHNR, CDR2 FQNEAQ (reference sequence). V lost 8 bases to trimming and J lost 6 bases; unmatched junction nucleotides: 13. This CDR3 has 16 residues.

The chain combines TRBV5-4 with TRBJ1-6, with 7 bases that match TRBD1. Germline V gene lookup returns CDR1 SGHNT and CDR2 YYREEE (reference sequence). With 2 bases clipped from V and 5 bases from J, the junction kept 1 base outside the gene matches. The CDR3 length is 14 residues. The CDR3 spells CASSFDRDNSPLHF. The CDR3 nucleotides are TGTGCCAGCAGCTTCGACAGGGATAATTCACCCCTCCACTTT.

CDR3 sequence (DNA): TGTGCCAGCAGCACCCCGACAGGGGCGCACGAGCAGTACTTC. Its translation is CASSTPTGAHEQYF. The chain joins TRBV5-4 to TRBJ2-7; 8 positions match TRBD1. The CDR3 runs to 14 residues. From germline, CDR1 is SGHNT and CDR2 YYREEE (reference sequence). V dropped 4 bases and J dropped 5; count of bases not matched to a gene: 8.

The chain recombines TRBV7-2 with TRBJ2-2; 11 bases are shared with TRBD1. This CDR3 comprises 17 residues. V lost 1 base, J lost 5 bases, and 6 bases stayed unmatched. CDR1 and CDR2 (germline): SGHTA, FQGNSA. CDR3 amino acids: CASSLVLGQGGTGELFF. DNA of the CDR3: TGTGCCAGCAGCTTAGTTTTGGGACAGGGGGGGACCGGGGAGCTGTTTTTT.

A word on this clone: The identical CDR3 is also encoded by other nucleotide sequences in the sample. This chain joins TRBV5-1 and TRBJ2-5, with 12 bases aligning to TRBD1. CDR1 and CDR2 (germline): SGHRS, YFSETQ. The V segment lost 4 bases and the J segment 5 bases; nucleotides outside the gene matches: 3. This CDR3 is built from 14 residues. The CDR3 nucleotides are TGCGCCAGCAGCCCCGGGACAGGGGGCGAGACCCAGTACTTC. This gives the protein CASSPGTGGETQYF.

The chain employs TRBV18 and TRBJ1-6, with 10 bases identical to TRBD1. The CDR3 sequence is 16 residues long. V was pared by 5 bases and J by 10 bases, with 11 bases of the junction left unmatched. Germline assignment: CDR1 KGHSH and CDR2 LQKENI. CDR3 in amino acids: CASSINIGTGESPLHF. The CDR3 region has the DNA TGTGCCAGCTCAATCAATATTGGGACAGGGGAGTCACCCCTCCACTTT.

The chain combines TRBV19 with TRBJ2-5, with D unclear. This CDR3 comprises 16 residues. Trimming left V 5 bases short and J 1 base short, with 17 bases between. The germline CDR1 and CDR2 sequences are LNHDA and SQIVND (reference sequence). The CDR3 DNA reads TGTGCCAGTAGTCGTCAGGTTGGGTCGGTCCAAGAGACCCAGTACTTC. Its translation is CASSRQVGSVQETQYF.

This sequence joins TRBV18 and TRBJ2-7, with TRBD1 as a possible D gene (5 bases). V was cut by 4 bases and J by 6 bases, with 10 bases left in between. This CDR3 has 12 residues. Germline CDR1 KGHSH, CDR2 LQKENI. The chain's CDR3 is CASSQTELEQYV. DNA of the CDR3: TGTGCCAGCTCACAGACAGAGCTCGAGCAGTACGTC.

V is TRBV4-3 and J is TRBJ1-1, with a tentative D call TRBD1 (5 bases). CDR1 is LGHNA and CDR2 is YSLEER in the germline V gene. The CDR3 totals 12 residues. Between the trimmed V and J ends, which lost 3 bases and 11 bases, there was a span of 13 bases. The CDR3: CASSQGGEFAFF. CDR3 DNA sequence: TGCGCCAGCAGCCAGGGGGGGGAGTTCGCTTTCTTT.

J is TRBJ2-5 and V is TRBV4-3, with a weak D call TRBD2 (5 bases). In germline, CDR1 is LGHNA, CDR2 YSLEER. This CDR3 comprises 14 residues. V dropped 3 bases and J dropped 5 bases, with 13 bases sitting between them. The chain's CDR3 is CASSQEAVRETQYF. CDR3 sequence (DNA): TGCGCCAGCAGCCAGGAGGCGGTTCGGGAGACCCAGTACTTC.

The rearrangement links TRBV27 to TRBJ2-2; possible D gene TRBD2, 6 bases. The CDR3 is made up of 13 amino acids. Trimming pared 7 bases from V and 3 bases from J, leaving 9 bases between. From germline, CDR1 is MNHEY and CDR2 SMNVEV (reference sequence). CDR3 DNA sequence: TGTGCCAGCAACCAGCGGGACACCGGGGAGCTGTTTTTT. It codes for CASNQRDTGELFF.